These 21 T cell receptor beta chains share one sample of origin, sequenced in a study of CD8+CD57+ T cells in acquired aplastic anemia. The template for TCR beta VDJ and CDR3 sequence profiling was genomic DNA. In TCRdb, the reads were re-called with MiXCR into one record per CDR3 protein. The table has approximately 300,000 distinct CDR3 sequences, around three fifths seen once; the top ten hold around 1.3%. The patients chosen for sequencing had shown expansion of CD8+CD57+ cells (detected by flow cytometry). Material for sequencing was sorted CD4+, CD8+, or CD8+CD57+ T cells (not recorded which) from PBMCs. The receptors derive from a human donor with aplastic anemia.

This clonotype was observed once. The chain recombines TRBV9 with TRBJ2-7; D perhaps matches TRBD2 (5 bases). Germline V gene sequence: CDR1 SGDLS, CDR2 YYNGEE. Deletions cut 0 bases from V and 3 bases from J, with 13 bases between. This CDR3 comprises 15 residues. The CDR3 sequence: CASSVAPGGLYEQYF. As DNA, the CDR3 is TGTGCCAGCAGCGTAGCACCAGGAGGTCTCTACGAGCAGTACTTC. Drawing the rest from reference TRBV9 and TRBJ2-7, the complete variable domain is DSGVTQTPKHLITATGQRVTLRCSPRSGDLSVYWYQQSLDQGLQFLIQYYNGEERAKGNILERFSAQQFPDLHSELNLSSLELGDSALYFCASSVAPGGLYEQYFGPGTRLTVT.

This rearrangement joins TRBV29-1 to TRBJ2-7; D remains unclear. The CDR3 extends over 17 amino acids. Per germline, CDR1 SQVTM and CDR2 ANQGSEA. Trimming cost V 1 base and J 2 bases, with 21 bases left between them. Here the CDR3 reads CSVEALIESTEPYEQYF. The CDR3 nucleotides are TGCAGCGTTGAAGCCTTAATCGAGTCTACAGAGCCCTACGAGCAGTACTTC.

This clonotype was picked up many times. This sequence joins TRBV12-5 and TRBJ2-1; 8 nucleotides line up with TRBD2. J gave up 9 bases and V 2 bases, and 3 bases lay outside the gene matches. CDR1 is LGHNT and CDR2 is FRNRAP in the germline V gene. The CDR3 is made up of 13 amino acids. CDR3 bases: TGTGCTAGTGGTTTGCGGGAGGGGGTTGAGCAGTTCTTC. This translates into CASGLREGVEQFF. Drawing the rest from reference TRBV12-5 and TRBJ2-1, the complete variable domain is DARVTQTPRHKVTEMGQEVTMRCQPILGHNTVFWYRQTMMQGLELLAYFRNRAPLDDSGMPKDRFSAEMPDATLATLKIQPSEPRDSAVYFCASGLREGVEQFFGPGTRLTVL.

The chain uses TRBV2 and TRBJ2-7; D remains unclear. The CDR3 consists of 12 residues. Trimming stripped 7 bases from V and 0 bases from J, with 7 bases between. The V gene's germline CDR1 is SNHLY and CDR2 FYNNEI. The CDR3 spells CASNTDSYEQYF. In DNA, the CDR3 is TGTGCCAGCAACACCGACTCCTACGAGCAGTACTTC.

This chain connects TRBV25-1 to TRBJ2-3; D is ambiguous. V was cut by 3 bases and J by 4 bases, with 14 bases left in between. CDR1 is MGHDK and CDR2 is SYGVNS in the germline V gene. The CDR3 spans 15 residues. The CDR3 protein is CASSEAGRGADTQYF. CDR3 DNA: TGTGCCAGCAGTGAGGCCGGGCGAGGCGCAGATACGCAGTATTTT.

This clonotype has a handful of counts. This rearrangement joins TRBV10-3 to TRBJ1-1; D gene uncertain. Germline V gives CDR1 ENHRY, CDR2 SYGVKD. The CDR3 loop spans 11 amino acids. V was trimmed by 3 bases and J by 11 bases, leaving 10 bases between them. Here the CDR3 DNA reads TGTGCCATCAGTGACCTGGGGAAGGCTTTCTTT. It yields the protein CAISDLGKAFF.

This clonotype has a handful of counts. The CDR3: CASSLQGADYGYTF. The CDR3 DNA follows: TGTGCCAGCAGCTTGCAGGGGGCCGACTATGGCTACACCTTC. The chain recombines TRBV7-9 with TRBJ1-2, with TRBD1 matching 8 bases. V shed 3 bases and J 3 bases; nucleotides not matched to a gene: 3. The germline V gene encodes CDR1 SEHNR and CDR2 FQNEAQ (reference sequence). This CDR3 has 14 residues.

Only a few counts were recorded for this clonotype. J is TRBJ1-1 and V is TRBV18; D might be TRBD1 (6 bases). Germline loops: CDR1 KGHSH, CDR2 LQKENI. This CDR3 comprises 15 residues. V was shortened by 1 base and J by 7 bases, with 16 bases between the two germline ends. Written as DNA, the CDR3 is TGTGCCAGCTCACCACTAGGCGGAGGGGGGAGTGAAGCTTTCTTT. Translated, it gives CASSPLGGGGSEAFF.

As regards this clonotype: The germline gene is not matched at one end of the junction; a read error may be the cause. V is TRBV6-1 and J is TRBJ2-1, with 7 bases aligning to TRBD2. The CDR3 runs 15 residues. Germline V gene lookup returns CDR1 MNHNS and CDR2 SASEGT. CDR3 nucleotide sequence: TGTGCCAGCAGTGCTACGGGGGGTGCTTACAATGAGCGGTTCTTC. Translation gives CASSATGGAYNERFF.

This clonotype was counted between two and nine times. The V and J genes are TRBV7-2 and TRBJ2-7; D might be TRBD2 (6 bases). Germline V gene data show CDR1 as SGHTA and CDR2 as FQGNSA. V lost 3 bases and J 5 bases, leaving 17 bases between the germline ends. CDR3 size: 15 residues. CDR3 nucleotides: TGTGCCAGCAGCTTGCGAACCGGGGGAGGAAACGAGCAGTACTTC. Translation gives CASSLRTGGGNEQYF.

The gene calls are TRBV19 and TRBJ2-2, with TRBD2 matching 10 bases. CDR1 is LNHDA and CDR2 is SQIVND in the germline V gene (reference sequence). With 6 bases clipped from V and 3 bases from J, the junction kept 10 bases outside the gene matches. This CDR3 comprises 17 residues. CDR3 region: CASSPPGTSEHTGELFF. The CDR3, as DNA: TGTGCCAGTAGCCCTCCTGGGACTAGCGAACACACCGGGGAGCTGTTTTTT.

J is TRBJ2-1 and V is TRBV15; TRBD2 aligns across 7 bases. Per germline, CDR1 LNHNV and CDR2 YYDKDF (reference sequence). J lost 7 bases, V lost 5 bases, and 8 bases had no gene match. This CDR3 is built from 14 residues. DNA of the CDR3: TGTGCCACCAGCTCCCGGGACTACCTTAATGAGCAGTTCTTC. Residues: CATSSRDYLNEQFF. Supplemented by reference TRBV15 and TRBJ2-1, the full variable domain reads DAMVIQNPRYQVTQFGKPVTLSCSQTLNHNVMYWYQQKSSQAPKLLFHYYDKDFNNEADTPDNFQSRRPNTSFCFLDIRSPGLGDTAMYLCATSSRDYLNEQFFGPGTRLTVL.

This clonotype was detected a few times. The CDR3 region has the DNA TGTGCCAGCTCCGACTGGGGCTCTGGAAACACCATATATTTT. As protein: CASSDWGSGNTIYF. This chain uses TRBV12-3 or TRBV12-4 with TRBJ1-3; D gene ambiguous. The CDR3 is 14 residues long. The V and J ends lost 8 bases and 0 bases respectively, with 11 bases between them.

This clonotype was recorded many times. The chain couples TRBV7-9 to TRBJ1-4; TRBD1 is a possible D gene (6 bases). V was shortened by 4 bases and J by 3 bases, with 15 bases between the two germline ends. Germline CDR1 is SEHNR and CDR2 is FQNEAQ (reference sequence). This CDR3 has 16 amino acids. The CDR3 reads CASSSVGGWANEKLFF. Here the CDR3 DNA reads TGTGCCAGCAGCTCAGTGGGGGGCTGGGCTAATGAAAAACTGTTTTTT.

This clonotype was seen many times. V gene TRBV25-1 combines with J gene TRBJ2-1; 7 bases align to TRBD2. Unmatched junction bases numbered 7, after V lost 2 bases and J lost 6 bases. The CDR3 totals 15 residues. Germline values: CDR1 MGHDK, CDR2 SYGVNS. The CDR3 DNA sequence: TGTGCCAGCAGTGAAGTGACTAGCAGTTCCAATGAGCAGTTCTTC. It codes for CASSEVTSSSNEQFF. Using reference TRBV25-1 and TRBJ2-1 for the parts outside the CDR3, the full variable domain is EADIYQTPRYLVIGTGKKITLECSQTMGHDKMYWYQQDPGMELHLIHYSYGVNSTEKGDLSSESTVSRIRTEHFPLTLESARPSHTSQYLCASSEVTSSSNEQFFGPGTRLTVL.

This clonotype was observed once. The genes are TRBV9 and TRBJ2-5; 10 bases match TRBD2. The V and J ends lost 4 bases and 5 bases, in that order; junction bases with no gene match: 14. The CDR3 is 17 residues long. Germline-derived CDR1 and CDR2 are SGDLS and YYNGEE. The CDR3 sequence: CASSRSLAGAVRETQYF. The CDR3 bases are TGTGCCAGCAGCCGGAGTCTAGCGGGGGCGGTTCGGGAGACCCAGTACTTC.

This clonotype came up many times. The chain links TRBV4-1 to TRBJ1-1; 12 nucleotides align to TRBD1. This CDR3 contains 20 residues. Per germline, CDR1 MGHRA and CDR2 YSYEKL. After removal of 2 bases from V and 3 bases from J, the junction contained 16 bases not matched to a gene. CDR3 region: CASSQRGQGAAGSKDTEAFF. The CDR3, as DNA: TGCGCCAGCAGCCAAAGGGGACAGGGGGCAGCGGGATCTAAGGACACTGAAGCTTTCTTT.

V gene TRBV20-1 combines with J gene TRBJ1-2, with a possible D match to TRBD1 (5 bases). Germline V gives CDR1 DFQATT, CDR2 SNEGSKA (reference sequence). The CDR3 spans 13 residues. Trimming took off 1 base at V and 4 bases at J, with 10 bases between the two ends. DNA of the CDR3: TGCAGTGCTAGAGTTGCGGGGGGCTATGGCTACACCTTC. It encodes CSARVAGGYGYTF.

This clonotype was recorded a few times. The chain employs TRBV20-1 and TRBJ1-3; 7 nucleotides agree with TRBD1. Per germline, CDR1 DFQATT and CDR2 SNEGSKA (reference sequence). Trimming at V came to 3 bases and at J to 3 bases, leaving 8 bases not matched to a gene. The CDR3 runs 15 residues. CDR3 residues: CSARAARGLGNTIYF. The CDR3 coding sequence is TGCAGTGCTAGGGCAGCGAGGGGGCTTGGAAACACCATATATTTT.

CDR3: CASSGRQGWEEAFF. In nucleotides, the CDR3 is TGTGCCAGCAGTGGCCGACAGGGATGGGAAGAAGCTTTCTTT. The V call is TRBV25-1, the J call TRBJ1-1, with 7 bases lining up with TRBD1. CDR1 and CDR2 (germline): MGHDK, SYGVNS. The V and J ends lost 4 bases and 8 bases, in that order; junction bases with no gene match: 10. This CDR3 has 14 amino acids.

This clonotype was seen a handful of times. V is TRBV7-9 and J is TRBJ2-5; perhaps TRBD1 as D (6 bases). V was shortened by 0 bases and J by 0 bases, with 23 bases between the two germline ends. The CDR3 covers 20 residues. CDR1 SEHNR and CDR2 FQNEAQ come from the germline V gene (reference sequence). Here the CDR3 reads CASSLARGTSGLKYQETQYF. The DNA for the CDR3 is TGTGCCAGCAGCTTAGCGAGGGGGACATCCGGGCTCAAGTACCAAGAGACCCAGTACTTC.